Sequencing of this TCR beta chain was carried out in a study of CD8 T cells in Susac syndrome. The RNA, roughly 0.5 to 1 ug, was put through reverse transcription using random hexamers. Each CDR3 protein gets one entry after TCRdb re-called the immunoSEQ multiplex PCR reads with MiXCR. The table has more than 95,000 distinct CDR3 sequences, 85% to 95% seen once; the top ten hold about 0.09%. The receptor comes from a human donor with multiple sclerosis. Input material: CD4+ T cells from PBMCs.

The CDR3 loop reads CASRPFFTGHRPTKQYF. The CDR3, as DNA: TGTGCCAGCAGACCCTTTTTCACGGGACACAGACCTACGAAGCAGTACTTC. This sequence joins TRBV6-1 and TRBJ2-7, with a tentative D call TRBD1 (6 bases). This CDR3 comprises 17 residues. Germline assignment: CDR1 MNHNS and CDR2 SASEGT. The V gene lost 6 bases and the J gene lost 8 bases, with 29 bases spanning the gap.